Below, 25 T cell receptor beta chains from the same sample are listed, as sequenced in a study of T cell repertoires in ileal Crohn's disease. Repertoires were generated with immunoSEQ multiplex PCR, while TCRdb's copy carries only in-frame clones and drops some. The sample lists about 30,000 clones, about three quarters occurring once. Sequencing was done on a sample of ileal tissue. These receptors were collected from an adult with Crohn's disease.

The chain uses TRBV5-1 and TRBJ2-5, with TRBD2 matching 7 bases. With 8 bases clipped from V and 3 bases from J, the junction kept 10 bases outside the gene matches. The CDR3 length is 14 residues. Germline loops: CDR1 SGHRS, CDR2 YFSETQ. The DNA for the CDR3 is TGCGCCAGTAGTAATCCGGGGGGTGAAGAGACCCAGTACTTC. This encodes CASSNPGGEETQYF. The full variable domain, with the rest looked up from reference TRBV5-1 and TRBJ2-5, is KAGVTQTPRYLIKTRGQQVTLSCSPISGHRSVSWYQQTPGQGLQFLFEYFSETQRNKGNFPGRFSGRQFSNSRSEMNVSTLELGDSALYLCASSNPGGEETQYFGPGTRLLVL.

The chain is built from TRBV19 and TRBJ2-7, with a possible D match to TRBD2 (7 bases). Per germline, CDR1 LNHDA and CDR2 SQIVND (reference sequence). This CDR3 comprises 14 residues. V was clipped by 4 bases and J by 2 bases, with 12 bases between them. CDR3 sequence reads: CASSREGGTYEQYF. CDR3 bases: TGTGCCAGTAGTAGGGAGGGGGGAACCTACGAGCAGTACTTC.

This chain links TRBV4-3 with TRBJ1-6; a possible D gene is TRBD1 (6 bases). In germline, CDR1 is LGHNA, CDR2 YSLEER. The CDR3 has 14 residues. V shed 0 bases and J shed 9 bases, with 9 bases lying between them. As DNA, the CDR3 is TGCGCCAGCAGCCAAGATTTCAGGGGTTCACCCCTCCACTTT. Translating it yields CASSQDFRGSPLHF.

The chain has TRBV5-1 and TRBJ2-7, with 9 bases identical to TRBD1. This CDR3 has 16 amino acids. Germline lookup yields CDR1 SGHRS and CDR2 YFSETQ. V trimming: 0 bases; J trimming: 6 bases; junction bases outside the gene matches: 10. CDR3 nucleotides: TGCGCCAGCAGCTTGGCCTTCGGGACAGGGTTCCCCGAGCAGTACTTC. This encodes CASSLAFGTGFPEQYF.

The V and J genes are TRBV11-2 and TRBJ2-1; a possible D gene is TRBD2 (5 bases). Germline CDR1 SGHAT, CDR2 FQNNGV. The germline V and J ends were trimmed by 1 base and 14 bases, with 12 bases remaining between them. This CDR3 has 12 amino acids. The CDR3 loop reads CASSLVGSSKFF. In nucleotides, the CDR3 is TGTGCCAGCAGCTTAGTGGGGTCTAGCAAGTTCTTC.

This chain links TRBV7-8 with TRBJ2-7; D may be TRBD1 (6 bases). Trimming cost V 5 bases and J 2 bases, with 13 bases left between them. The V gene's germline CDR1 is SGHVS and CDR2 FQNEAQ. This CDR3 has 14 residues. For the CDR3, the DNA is TGTGCCAGCAGCGATCAGGGGTACACCTACGAGCAGTACTTC. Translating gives CASSDQGYTYEQYF.

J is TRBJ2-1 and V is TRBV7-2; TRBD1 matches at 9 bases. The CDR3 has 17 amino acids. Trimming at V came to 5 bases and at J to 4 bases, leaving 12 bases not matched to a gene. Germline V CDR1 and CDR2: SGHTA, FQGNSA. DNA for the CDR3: TGTGCCAGCAGCCCCCGGTCGGGGACAGGGATGTACAATGAGCAGTTCTTC. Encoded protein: CASSPRSGTGMYNEQFF.

The CDR3 DNA follows: TGTGCCAGTCCGGGGAGGAGGGCCAAAAACATTCAGTACTTC. The encoded protein is CASPGRRAKNIQYF. The chain is built from TRBV19 and TRBJ2-4, with D possibly matching TRBD2 (6 bases). V lost 8 bases, J lost 1 base, and 12 bases lay in between. In germline, CDR1 is LNHDA, CDR2 SQIVND (reference sequence). The CDR3 runs to 14 residues.

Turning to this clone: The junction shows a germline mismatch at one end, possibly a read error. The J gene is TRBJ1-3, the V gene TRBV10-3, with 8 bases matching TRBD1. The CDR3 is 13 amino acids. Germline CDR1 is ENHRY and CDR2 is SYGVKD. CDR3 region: CAISTGGGNTVYF. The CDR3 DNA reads TGTGCCATCAGTACAGGGGGTGGAAACACCGTATATTTT.

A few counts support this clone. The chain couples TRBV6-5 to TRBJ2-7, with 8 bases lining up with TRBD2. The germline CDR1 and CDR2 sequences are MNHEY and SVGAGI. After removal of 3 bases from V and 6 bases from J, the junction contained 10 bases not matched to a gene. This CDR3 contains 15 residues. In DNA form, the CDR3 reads TGTGCCAGCAGTTATTCGTACGGGGGGGCCGGCGAGCAGTACTTC. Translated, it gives CASSYSYGGAGEQYF.

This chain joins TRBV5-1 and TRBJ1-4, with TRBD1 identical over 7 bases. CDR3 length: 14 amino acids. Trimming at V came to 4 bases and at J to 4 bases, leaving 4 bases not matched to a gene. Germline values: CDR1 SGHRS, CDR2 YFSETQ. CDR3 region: CASSPGQVNEKLFF. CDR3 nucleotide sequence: TGCGCCAGCAGCCCAGGACAGGTTAATGAAAAACTGTTTTTT.

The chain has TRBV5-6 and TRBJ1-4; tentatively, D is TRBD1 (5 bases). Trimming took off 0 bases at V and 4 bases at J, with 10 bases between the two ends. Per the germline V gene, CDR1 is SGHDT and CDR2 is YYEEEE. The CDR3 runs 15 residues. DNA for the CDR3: TGTGCCAGCAGCTTGGGGGGGGACTTTAATGAAAAACTGTTTTTT. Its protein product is CASSLGGDFNEKLFF.

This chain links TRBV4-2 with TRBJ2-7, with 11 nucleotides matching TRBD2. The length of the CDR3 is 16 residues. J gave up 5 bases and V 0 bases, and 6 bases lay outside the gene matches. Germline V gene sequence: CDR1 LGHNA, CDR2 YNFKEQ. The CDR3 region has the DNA TGTGCCAGCAGCCAAGATACTAGCGGGGGAAGCAACGAGCAGTACTTC. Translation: CASSQDTSGGSNEQYF.

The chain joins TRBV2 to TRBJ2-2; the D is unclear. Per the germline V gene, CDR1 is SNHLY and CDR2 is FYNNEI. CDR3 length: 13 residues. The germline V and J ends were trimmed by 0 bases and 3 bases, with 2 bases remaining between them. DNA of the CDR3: TGTGCCAGCAGTGAAGCCGACACCGGGGAGCTGTTTTTT. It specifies CASSEADTGELFF.

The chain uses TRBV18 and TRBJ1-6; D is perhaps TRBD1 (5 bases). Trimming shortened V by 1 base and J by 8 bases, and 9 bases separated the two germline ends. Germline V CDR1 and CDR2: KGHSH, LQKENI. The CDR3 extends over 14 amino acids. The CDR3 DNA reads TGTGCCAGCTCACCACAAGGAGGGGATTCACCCCTCCACTTT. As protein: CASSPQGGDSPLHF.

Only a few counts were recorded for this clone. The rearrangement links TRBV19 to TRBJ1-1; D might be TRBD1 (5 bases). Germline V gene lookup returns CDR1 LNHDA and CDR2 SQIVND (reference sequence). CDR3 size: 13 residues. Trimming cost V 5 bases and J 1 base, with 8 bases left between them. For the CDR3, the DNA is TGTGCCAGTAGTGCGGGGCGGAACACTGAAGCTTTCTTT. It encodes CASSAGRNTEAFF.

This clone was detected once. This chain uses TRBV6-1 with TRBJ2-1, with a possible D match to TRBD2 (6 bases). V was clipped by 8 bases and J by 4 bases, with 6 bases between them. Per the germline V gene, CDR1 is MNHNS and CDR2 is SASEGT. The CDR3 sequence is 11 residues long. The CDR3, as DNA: TGTGCCAGCCGGGGGTACAATGAGCAGTTCTTC. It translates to CASRGYNEQFF.

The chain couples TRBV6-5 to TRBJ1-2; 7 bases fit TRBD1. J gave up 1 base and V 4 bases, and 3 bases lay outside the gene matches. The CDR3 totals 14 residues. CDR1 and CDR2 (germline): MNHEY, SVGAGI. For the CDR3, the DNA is TGTGCCAGCAGTTCCCAGGGGGTTAACTATGGCTACACCTTC. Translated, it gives CASSSQGVNYGYTF.

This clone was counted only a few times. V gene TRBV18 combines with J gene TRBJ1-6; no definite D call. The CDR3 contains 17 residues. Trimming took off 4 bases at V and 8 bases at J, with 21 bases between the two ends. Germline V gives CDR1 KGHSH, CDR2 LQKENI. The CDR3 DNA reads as TGTGCCAGCTCACAGCGGCAGGTGGAGGGTCAGGATTCACCCCTCCACTTT. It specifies CASSQRQVEGQDSPLHF.

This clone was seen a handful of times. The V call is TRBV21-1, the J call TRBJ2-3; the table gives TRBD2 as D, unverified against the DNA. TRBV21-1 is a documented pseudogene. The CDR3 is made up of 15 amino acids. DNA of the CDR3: TGTGCCAGCAGCCCGGCGGGGCCTAGCACAGATACGCAGTATTTT. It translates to CASSPAGPSTDTQYF.

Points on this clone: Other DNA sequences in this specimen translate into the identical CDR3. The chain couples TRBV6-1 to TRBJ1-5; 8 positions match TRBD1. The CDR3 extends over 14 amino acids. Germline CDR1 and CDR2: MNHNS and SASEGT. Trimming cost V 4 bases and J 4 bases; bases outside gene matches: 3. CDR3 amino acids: CASSARTGNQPQHF. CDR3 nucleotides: TGTGCCAGCAGTGCACGGACAGGGAATCAGCCCCAGCATTTT.

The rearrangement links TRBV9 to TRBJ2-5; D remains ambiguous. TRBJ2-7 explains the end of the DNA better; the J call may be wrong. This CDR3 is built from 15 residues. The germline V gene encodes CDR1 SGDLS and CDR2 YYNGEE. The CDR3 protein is CASSPLETHSYEQYF. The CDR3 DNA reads TGTGCCAGCAGCCCTTTAGAAACTCACTCCTACGAGCAGTACTTC.

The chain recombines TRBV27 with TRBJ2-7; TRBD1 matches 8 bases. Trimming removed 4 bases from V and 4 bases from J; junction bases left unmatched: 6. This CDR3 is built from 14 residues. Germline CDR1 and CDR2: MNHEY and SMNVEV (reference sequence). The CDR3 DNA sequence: TGTGCCAGCAGTTACAGGGGGTGGTTGTACGAGCAGTACTTC. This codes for CASSYRGWLYEQYF.

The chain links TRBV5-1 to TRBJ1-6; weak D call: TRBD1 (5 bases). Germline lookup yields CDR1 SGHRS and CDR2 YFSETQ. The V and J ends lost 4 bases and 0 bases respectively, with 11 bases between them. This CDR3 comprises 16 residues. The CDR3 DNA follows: TGCGCCAGCAGCGGGGGGGATAGCTCCTATAATTCACCCCTCCACTTT. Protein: CASSGGDSSYNSPLHF. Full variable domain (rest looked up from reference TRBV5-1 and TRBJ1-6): KAGVTQTPRYLIKTRGQQVTLSCSPISGHRSVSWYQQTPGQGLQFLFEYFSETQRNKGNFPGRFSGRQFSNSRSEMNVSTLELGDSALYLCASSGGDSSYNSPLHFGNGTRLTVT.

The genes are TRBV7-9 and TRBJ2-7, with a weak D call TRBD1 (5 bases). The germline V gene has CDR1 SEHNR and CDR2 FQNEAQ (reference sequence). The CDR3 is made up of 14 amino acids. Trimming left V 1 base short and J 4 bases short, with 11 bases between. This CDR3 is CASSLGDRGYEQYF. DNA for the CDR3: TGTGCCAGCAGCTTAGGGGATAGGGGATACGAGCAGTACTTC.